This T cell receptor (beta chain) emerged from a study of T cell changes during pregnancy in multiple sclerosis. The V gene lost 4 bases and the J gene lost 0 bases, with 16 bases spanning the gap. This CDR3 contains 16 residues. The germline V gene has CDR1 MDHEN and CDR2 SYDVKM. Clones were read by immunoSEQ multiplex PCR, and TCRdb kept only the in-frame ones, dropping some. The table lists about 80,000 clones, approximately 90% of them singletons. Source: peripheral blood, taken before pregnancy. The gene calls are TRBV28 and TRBJ2-7; D might be TRBD2 (6 bases). The TCR sequence derives from a female donor with multiple sclerosis, enrolled in a pregnancy study. CDR3 nucleotides: TGTGCCAGCAGTTGTGCCTCTTGCGGGAACTCCTACGAGCAGTACTTC. Its translation: CASSCASCGNSYEQYF.